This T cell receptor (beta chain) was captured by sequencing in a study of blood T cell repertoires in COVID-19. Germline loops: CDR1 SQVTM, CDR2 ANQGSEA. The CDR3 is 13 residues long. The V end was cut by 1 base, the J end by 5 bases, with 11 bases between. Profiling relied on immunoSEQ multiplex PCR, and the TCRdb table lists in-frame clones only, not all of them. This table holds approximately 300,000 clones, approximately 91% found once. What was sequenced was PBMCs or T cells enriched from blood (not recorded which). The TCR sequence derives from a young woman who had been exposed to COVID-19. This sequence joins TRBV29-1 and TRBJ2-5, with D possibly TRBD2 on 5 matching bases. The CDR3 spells CSVEGGPGETQYF. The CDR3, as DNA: TGCAGCGTTGAAGGCGGGCCCGGGGAGACCCAGTACTTC.